These 6 T cell receptor beta chains came from one sample sequenced in a study of T cell responses to AZD1222 COVID-19 vaccine. Assay: immunoSEQ multiplex PCR; the TCRdb copy retains only in-frame clones and omits some. The sample carries around 170,000 clones, about 91% recorded once. Sequenced here: peripheral blood, sampled 28 days after the second AZD1222 dose. Source of these receptors: an adult who received the AZD1222 COVID-19 vaccine.

The genes are TRBV27 and TRBJ2-7; D is perhaps TRBD2 (7 bases). The CDR3 totals 15 residues. The V gene's germline CDR1 is MNHEY and CDR2 SMNVEV (reference sequence). V dropped 2 bases and J dropped 4 bases, with 15 bases sitting between them. The CDR3 is CASSLDRGAAYEQYF. The CDR3 DNA follows: TGTGCCAGCAGTTTAGATCGGGGGGCGGCATACGAGCAGTACTTC.

The chain is built from TRBV7-9 and TRBJ1-2; TRBD1 matches at 7 bases. V was pared by 5 bases and J by 4 bases, with 4 bases of the junction left unmatched. This CDR3 spans 13 amino acids. Germline CDR1 and CDR2: SEHNR and FQNEAQ (reference sequence). The CDR3, as DNA: TGTGCCAGCAGCGCCACAGGGGTCTATGGCTACACCTTC. Amino acids: CASSATGVYGYTF.

The chain employs TRBV5-1 and TRBJ2-2; D is tentatively TRBD1 or TRBD2 (6 bases each). Trimming stripped 0 bases from V and 5 bases from J, with 14 bases between. The germline gives CDR1 SGHRS, CDR2 YFSETQ. The CDR3 loop spans 16 amino acids. CDR3 DNA: TGCGCCAGCAGCTTGGAAAGGGGGGCGAGGACCGGGGAGCTGTTTTTT. This translates into CASSLERGARTGELFF.

The V call is TRBV3-1 (or the pseudogene TRBV3-2), the J call TRBJ1-6; 8 bases align to TRBD1. The length of the CDR3 is 16 residues. Germline loops: CDR1 LGHDT, CDR2 YNNKEL (reference sequence). The ends lost 5 bases at V and 3 bases at J; junction bases unmatched: 6. CDR3 DNA sequence: TGTGCCAGCAGCTCTGGACAGGGCGGCTATAATTCACCCCTCCACTTT. As protein: CASSSGQGGYNSPLHF.

This clone was seen a single time. The genes are TRBV10-3 and TRBJ1-4; TRBD1 might be the D (5 bases). The CDR3 is 15 residues long. Per the germline V gene, CDR1 is ENHRY and CDR2 is SYGVKD. Deletions cut 0 bases from V and 5 bases from J, with 10 bases between. The CDR3 nucleotides read TGTGCCATCAGTGAGTCGAACCAGGGAAATGAAAAACTGTTTTTT. Protein sequence: CAISESNQGNEKLFF.

The chain recombines TRBV2 with TRBJ2-2; D remains unclear. Trimming removed 1 base from V and 6 bases from J, with 3 bases in between. The CDR3 has 12 residues. CDR1 is SNHLY and CDR2 is FYNNEI in the germline V gene. CDR3 nucleotide sequence: TGTGCCAGCAGTGAAGAGGCCGGGGAGCTGTTTTTT. It specifies CASSEEAGELFF.